This is a list of T cell receptor beta chains from one sample in a study of blood T cell repertoires in COVID-19. Data came from immunoSEQ multiplex PCR; TCRdb stores just in-frame clones and leaves some out. Of roughly 160,000 clones in the sample, roughly four fifths were seen once. Sequenced material: PBMCs or T cells enriched from blood (not recorded which). These receptors were taken from a man between 50 and 59 years old who had recovered from COVID-19. The CDR3 runs from the conserved cysteine through the conserved F or W. The order of the fields is D gene, J gene, V gene, clone size, CDR3 DNA, CDR3 protein. D genes are given only for firm matches. Size is stated for part of the rows, as once, few or many counts, or as a class when the clone is expanded.

TRBD2 TRBJ2-3 TRBV19 . TGTGCCAGTAGCGCCCTAGCGGGGGAGACAGATACGCAGTATTTT CASSALAGETDTQYF
. TRBJ1-2 TRBV4-2 . TGTGCCAGCAGCCAAGTGGGGGCGACGGGATATGGCTACACCTTC CASSQVGATGYGYTF
TRBD1 TRBJ1-2 TRBV5-1 . TGCGCCAGCAGCAGAGACAGGGGGTCGAACTATGGCTACACCTTC CASSRDRGSNYGYTF
TRBD2 TRBJ2-1 TRBV5-6 once TGTGCCAGCAGCTCTCTACTAGCGGGGGGCCTCGATGAGCAGTTCTTC CASSSLLAGGLDEQFF
. TRBJ1-2 TRBV6-5 . TGTGCCAGCAGTTACTCGACGGGGGTTTATGGCTACACCTTC CASSYSTGVYGYTF
. TRBJ1-5 TRBV30 . TGTGCCTGGAGTCTTGGACACCACAATCAGCCCCAGCATTTT CAWSLGHHNQPQHF
. TRBJ2-7 TRBV28 . TGTGCCAGCAGTTTATCCCTTAGCGAGCAGTACTTC CASSLSLSEQYF
TRBD2 TRBJ2-3 TRBV10-1 . TGCGCCAGCAGATTAGAGCGGGGGCGCACAGATACGCAGTATTTT CASRLERGRTDTQYF
TRBD1 TRBJ1-4 TRBV10-3 . TGTGCCATCAGTGATCCGACAGGGGGCGCCACTAATGAAAAACTGTTTTTT CAISDPTGGATNEKLFF
. TRBJ1-2 TRBV10-1 once TGCGCCAGGACATTGGGAATGGGGGGACATGGCTACACCTTC CARTLGMGGHGYTF
TRBD1 TRBJ2-2 TRBV5-4 few TGTGCCAGCAGCCCCCGCGGGGACAGGGTGACCGGGGAGCTGTTTTTT CASSPRGDRVTGELFF
TRBD2 TRBJ2-7 TRBV20-1 . TGCAGTGCTAGTACCCTAGCGGAGGCCTACGAGCAGTACTTC CSASTLAEAYEQYF
. TRBJ1-1 TRBV20-1 . TGCAGTGCCCCCCTAGTTGGTGAAGCTTTCTTT CSAPLVGEAFF
TRBD1 TRBJ2-2 TRBV24-1 . TGTGCCACCCGGGGACAGGGCGACACCGGGGAGCTGTTTTTT CATRGQGDTGELFF
. TRBJ1-2 TRBV29-1 few TGCAGCGTTGAAGGCGGGGGCCGGTTTGGCTACACCTTC CSVEGGGRFGYTF
TRBD1 TRBJ2-2 TRBV6-5 . TGTGCCGCCGGGGGACAGGGTATGGGGGAGCTGTTTTTT CAAGGQGMGELFF
. TRBJ1-1 TRBV5-1 . TGCGCCAGCAGCGTGGACAACCCGAACACTGAAGCTTTCTTT CASSVDNPNTEAFF
. TRBJ1-1 TRBV6-5 . TGTGCCAGCAGCCCGACTGACAGGTGGAACACTGAAGCTTTCTTT CASSPTDRWNTEAFF
. TRBJ2-7 TRBV19 . TGTGCCAGTAGTCCCCAGACAGCCGGATTTTACGAGCAGTACTTC CASSPQTAGFYEQYF
. TRBJ1-4 TRBV7-9 . TGTGCCAGCAGCCCAGGGGAGCGGATCGAAAAACTGTTTTTT CASSPGERIEKLFF
TRBD1 TRBJ2-7 TRBV5-1 once TGCGCCAGCAGCTTGGCCTTAACCGGGACAGGGGCCTACGAGCAGTACTTC CASSLALTGTGAYEQYF
. TRBJ2-2 TRBV9 . TGTGCCAGCAGCGTAGCTGTGGGGAGCACCGGGGAGCTGTTTTTT CASSVAVGSTGELFF
TRBD2 TRBJ2-7 TRBV3-1/TRBV3-2 . TGTGCCAGCAGCCCGCATAGCGGGGGTGAATACGAGCAGTACTTC CASSPHSGGEYEQYF
. TRBJ2-4 TRBV29-1 . TGCAGCAACGTAATAAAACCGGGAAAACTAGCCAAAAACATTCAGTACTTC CSNVIKPGKLAKNIQYF
. TRBJ1-1 TRBV5-1 few TGCGCCAGCAGCTTGTTAGGGGGGAACACTGAAGCTTTCTTT CASSLLGGNTEAFF
. TRBJ1-2 TRBV12-3/TRBV12-4 few TGTGCCAGCACCTCTTTTGGGCAGGGAGGCTACACCTTC CASTSFGQGGYTF
TRBD2 TRBJ2-3 TRBV10-3 . TGTGCCATCGGGACTAGCGTAGGCACAGATACGCAGTATTTT CAIGTSVGTDTQYF
TRBD2 TRBJ2-7 TRBV6-1 . TGTGCCAGCAGTGAAGAAAGCGGGGGGCACCACGAGCAGTACTTC CASSEESGGHHEQYF
. TRBJ1-3 TRBV15 . TGTGCCACCAGCAGAGAATTGAGCTCTGGAAACACCATATATTTT CATSRELSSGNTIYF
. TRBJ1-1 TRBV7-6 . TGTGCCAGCTTACAGGAGAACACTGAAGCTTTCTTT CASLQENTEAFF
. TRBJ1-5 TRBV19 . TGTGCCAGTAGTATAGGAGGCAGCTTCAATCAGCCCCAGCATTTT CASSIGGSFNQPQHF
. TRBJ1-4 TRBV19 . TGTGCCAGTAGTATCTCGGGGGTGATGGCGGGGAAACTGTTTTTT CASSISGVMAGKLFF
TRBD1 TRBJ2-5 TRBV7-9 . TGTGCCAGCACCGGACAGGGTGTGGAGGAGACCCAGTACTTC CASTGQGVEETQYF
TRBD1 TRBJ2-2 TRBV6-6 . TGTGCCAGCAGTTATGGACAGGGGGCCGGGGAGCTGTTTTTT CASSYGQGAGELFF
. TRBJ1-6 TRBV18 . TGTGCCAGCGCGCCGGGGTATAATTCACCCCTCCACTTT CASAPGYNSPLHF
TRBD2 TRBJ2-7 TRBV3-1/TRBV3-2 . TGTGCCAGCAGCCAAGAAAGCGGGATTCCCTACGAGCAGTACTTC CASSQESGIPYEQYF
. TRBJ2-1 TRBV7-9 . TGTGCCAGCAGCTCCACGTCGGACACTGATTCTTACAATGAGCAGTTCTTC CASSSTSDTDSYNEQFF
. TRBJ1-2 TRBV12-3/TRBV12-4 . TGTGCCAGCAGAATACAGGGACATGGCTACACCTTC CASRIQGHGYTF
. TRBJ1-5 TRBV19 . TGTGCCAGTAGTATCTTGCGCGAGGTAGGCAATCAGCCCCAGCATTTT CASSILREVGNQPQHF
TRBD2 TRBJ2-2 TRBV5-4 . TGTGCCAGCAGCTTGGGACGCGGGGGGGCAGGGAACACCGGGGAGCTGTTTTTT CASSLGRGGAGNTGELFF
. TRBJ2-7 TRBV19 . TGTGCCACTCCACAATACGAGCAGTACTTC CATPQYEQYF
. TRBJ1-5 TRBV12-3/TRBV12-4 . TGTGCCAGCAGTTTAGCGGGCGGGCGGCCCCAGCATTTT CASSLAGGRPQHF
TRBD1 TRBJ1-1 TRBV7-9 . TGTGCCAGCAGCGCGACAGGGGGCCGTGGTTCGAACACTGAAGCTTTCTTT CASSATGGRGSNTEAFF
. TRBJ2-1 TRBV12-3/TRBV12-4 . TGTGCCAGCAGTTTAGGGGCTAGCCGTGAGCAGTTCTTC CASSLGASREQFF
. TRBJ1-2 TRBV2 . TGTGCCAGCAGACGCACATCCCTCTATGGCTACACCTTC CASRRTSLYGYTF
. TRBJ1-4 TRBV9 . TGTGCCAGCAGCGTAGAGCGAGAGTCCGAACTGTTTTTT CASSVERESELFF
TRBD1 TRBJ1-1 TRBV2 . TGTGCCAGCACCGTTGACAGGGTTTGGCGCACTGAAGCTTTCTTT CASTVDRVWRTEAFF
. TRBJ2-2 TRBV3-1/TRBV3-2 . TGTGCCAGCAGCCAAGGAGGACAGAGCCTTAGGTCCGGGGAGCTGTTTTTT CASSQGGQSLRSGELFF
. TRBJ2-7 TRBV3-1/TRBV3-2 . TGTGCCAGCAGCCAAAAATCGAGGGCTCCCGAGCAGTACTTC CASSQKSRAPEQYF
. TRBJ1-1 TRBV7-3 . TGTGCCAGCAGCCCCTCCCCTAGGGAGGAAGCTTTCTTT CASSPSPREEAFF
. TRBJ2-3 TRBV6-5 . TGTGCCAGCGGCTTGCGGGGGCCCACAGATACGCAGTATTTT CASGLRGPTDTQYF
. TRBJ1-6 TRBV11-2 . TGTGCCAGCAGTCCTCGACCGGGTGAGGCCTATAATTCACCCCTCCACTTT CASSPRPGEAYNSPLHF